This is a list of T cell receptor beta chains from one sample in a study of CD8 T cells in ankylosing spondylitis. TCRdb ran MiXCR on the 5' RACE reads and lists one entry per CDR3 protein. The sample holds tens of thousands of distinct CDR3 sequences, 27% seen once. The specimen was blood, either unsorted or a sorted T cell fraction (not recorded which). Receptors originate from a male donor with ankylosing spondylitis or in good health (not recorded which). Both conserved end residues are part of each CDR3. The D gene is left open where the match is weak. Part of the rows lack a size; the others show once, few, many or a class for expanded clones.

. 16 TRBJ2-3 TRBD2 TRBV6-5 CASSSPERGFTDTQYF TGTGCCAGCAGTTCCCCAGAGCGGGGATTCACAGATACGCAGTATTTT
. 13 TRBJ2-1 TRBD2 TRBV12-3/TRBV12-4 CASRLAGANEQFF TGTGCCAGCAGACTAGCGGGAGCAAATGAGCAGTTCTTC
. 14 TRBJ2-7 . TRBV5-1 CASSLVPEDYEQYF TGCGCCAGCAGCTTGGTTCCGGAAGACTACGAGCAGTACTTC
few 15 TRBJ2-1 . TRBV20-1 CSARDSVASSNEQFF TGCAGTGCTAGAGATTCCGTCGCTAGCTCTAACGAGCAGTTCTTC
. 17 TRBJ2-1 TRBD2 TRBV7-8 CASSLSSGQRVHNEQFF TGTGCCAGCAGCCTCTCTAGCGGACAAAGGGTACACAATGAGCAGTTCTTC
once 14 TRBJ1-1 . TRBV5-1 CASSLTVGNTEAFF TGCGCCAGCAGCTTAACCGTCGGAAACACTGAAGCTTTCTTT
few 15 TRBJ2-4 . TRBV5-8 CASSFDRLAKNIQYF TGTGCCAGCAGCTTTGACAGGCTAGCCAAAAACATTCAGTACTTC
. 15 TRBJ1-2 . TRBV6-5 CASSSGEATVYGYTF TGTGCCAGCAGTTCCGGGGAGGCGACGGTTTATGGCTACACCTTC
few 12 TRBJ2-7 . TRBV10-3 CAIREGPDEQYF TGTGCCATCCGAGAGGGTCCGGACGAGCAGTACTTC
few 15 TRBJ2-3 TRBD2 TRBV5-5 CASSLLAVLTDTQYF TGTGCCAGCAGCTTACTAGCGGTACTCACAGATACGCAGTATTTT
many 15 TRBJ2-3 . TRBV29-1 CSVEGTTTSTDTQYF TGCAGCGTTGAAGGGACTACCACTAGCACAGATACGCAGTATTTT
. 11 TRBJ1-2 . TRBV29-1 CSVRQNYGYTF TGCAGCGTACGACAGAACTATGGCTACACCTTC
few 19 TRBJ2-2 TRBD2 TRBV5-4 CASSSRGLAGEGNTGELFF TGTGCCAGCAGCTCTCGAGGACTAGCGGGAGAAGGGAACACCGGGGAGCTGTTTTTT
few 14 TRBJ2-1 TRBD2 TRBV20-1 CSGSGTVGSNEQFF TGCAGTGGAAGCGGGACGGTGGGATCCAATGAGCAGTTCTTC